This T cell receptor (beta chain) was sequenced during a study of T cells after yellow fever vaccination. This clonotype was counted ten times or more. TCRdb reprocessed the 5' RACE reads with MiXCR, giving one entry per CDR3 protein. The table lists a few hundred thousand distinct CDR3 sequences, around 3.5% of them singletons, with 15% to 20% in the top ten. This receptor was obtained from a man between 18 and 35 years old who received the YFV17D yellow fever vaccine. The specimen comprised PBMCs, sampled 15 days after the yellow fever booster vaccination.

CDR3 in DNA: TGTGCCAGCAGTCATACAGGGACCCTTAATGAAAAACTGTTTTTT. This sequence encodes CASSHTGTLNEKLFF. The rearrangement uses TRBV12-3 or TRBV12-4 and TRBJ1-4; D is perhaps TRBD1 (6 bases). The V end lost 5 bases, the J end lost 4 bases, and 14 bases lay between the germline ends. CDR3 length: 15 residues.